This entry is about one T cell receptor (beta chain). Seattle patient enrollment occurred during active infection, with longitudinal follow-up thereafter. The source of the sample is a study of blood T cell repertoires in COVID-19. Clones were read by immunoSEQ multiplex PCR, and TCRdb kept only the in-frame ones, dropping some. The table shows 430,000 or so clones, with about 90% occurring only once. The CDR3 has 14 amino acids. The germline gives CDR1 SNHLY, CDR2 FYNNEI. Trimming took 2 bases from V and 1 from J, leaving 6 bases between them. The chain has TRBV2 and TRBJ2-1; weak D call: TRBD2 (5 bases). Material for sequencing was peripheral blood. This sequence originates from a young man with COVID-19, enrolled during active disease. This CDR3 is CASSEKRSYNEQFF. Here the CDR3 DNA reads TGTGCCAGCAGTGAAAAGCGGTCCTACAATGAGCAGTTCTTC.